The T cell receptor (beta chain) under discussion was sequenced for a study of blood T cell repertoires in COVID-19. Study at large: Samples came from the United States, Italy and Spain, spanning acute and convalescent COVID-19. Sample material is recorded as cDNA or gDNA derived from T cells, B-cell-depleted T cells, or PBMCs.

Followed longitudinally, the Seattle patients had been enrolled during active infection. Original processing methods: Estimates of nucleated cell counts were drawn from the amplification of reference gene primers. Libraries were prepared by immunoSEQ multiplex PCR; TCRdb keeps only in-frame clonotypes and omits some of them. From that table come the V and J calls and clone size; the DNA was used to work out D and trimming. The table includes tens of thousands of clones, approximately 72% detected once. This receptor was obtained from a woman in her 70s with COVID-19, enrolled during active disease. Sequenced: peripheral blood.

This CDR3 is CASSLEGADGNEQFF. For the CDR3, the DNA is TGCGCCAGCAGCTTGGAGGGGGCGGATGGGAATGAGCAGTTCTTC. The chain couples TRBV5-1 to TRBJ2-1, with 7 positions matching TRBD1. This CDR3 is built from 15 residues. The V gene end was trimmed by 0 bases and the J gene end by 7 bases; junction bases not matched to a gene: 7. From germline, CDR1 is SGHRS and CDR2 YFSETQ.